The present T cell receptor beta chain was sequenced within a study of shared clonotypes between healthy human individuals. Study as a whole: Plates per donor: three CD4 naive, three CD4 memory, two CD8 naive, one CD8 memory.

Per the study methods: Filtering differed for immunoSEQ, which gave only junction sequences without quality scores. Measured with immunoSEQ multiplex PCR; TCRdb has only the in-frame clones, and not every one. The V and J calls and clone size come from that table; D and trimming were worked out from the DNA. The table lists under 2.5 million clones, around 93% of them singletons, with more than 0.35% in the top ten. The CDR3 is 13 amino acids. V lost 0 bases to trimming and J lost 10 bases, with 12 bases between them. The germline V gene encodes CDR1 MNHEY and CDR2 SVGAGI. Each donor was a Caucasian adult residing in Nashville, Tennessee. Naive CD45RA+ and memory CD45RA-negative subsets were split from CD4+ cells.

This clonotype originated in a man aged 18 to 29 in good health. Some clones in this sample may be carry-over from other donors' samples. The chain has TRBV6-5 and TRBJ2-5; D is unresolved. The sequencing input was naive CD4+ T cells from PBMCs. The subset: CD45RA+ positively selected. The CDR3 nucleotides are TGTGCCAGCAGTTACTCAGCCCCTTTTCTCCAGTACTTC. Translation gives CASSYSAPFLQYF.